These T cell receptor beta chains were read from a single sample in a study of control samples from healthy donors and cancer patients. Clones were sequenced by immunoSEQ multiplex PCR, and TCRdb holds only the in-frame ones, with some missing. This sample has around 94,000 clones, with about 92% found just once. The sequenced sample consisted of blood. These receptors came from a woman aged 25-40 years in good health. Each CDR3 is given with its conserved first and last residue. D genes are given only for firm matches. Clone size is given for some rows only: seen once, a few or many times, or a class if the clone is expanded.

V gene: TRBV9
J gene: TRBJ1-2
clone size: NA
D gene: NA
CDR3 protein: CASSPPAGGGNYGYTF
CDR3 DNA: TGTGCCAGCAGTCCCCCTGCCGGGGGCGGCAACTATGGCTACACCTTC

V gene: TRBV19
J gene: TRBJ2-2
clone size: NA
D gene: TRBD2
CDR3 protein: CASSIGRGFGELFF
CDR3 DNA: TGTGCCAGTAGTATAGGGCGGGGGTTCGGGGAGCTGTTTTTT

V gene: TRBV29-1
J gene: TRBJ2-1
clone size: NA
D gene: TRBD1
CDR3 protein: CSGLATGGLFSYNEQFF
CDR3 DNA: TGCAGCGGCCTGGCTACAGGGGGCTTATTCTCCTACAATGAGCAGTTCTTC

V gene: TRBV11-1
J gene: TRBJ2-7
clone size: NA
D gene: TRBD2
CDR3 protein: CASSSSAGGPHEQYF
CDR3 DNA: TGTGCCAGCAGCTCTTCAGCGGGGGGCCCGCACGAGCAGTACTTC

V gene: TRBV5-6
J gene: TRBJ2-1
clone size: NA
D gene: NA
CDR3 protein: CASSLVTGGLHNEQFF
CDR3 DNA: TGTGCCAGCAGCTTGGTCACGGGGGGCCTCCACAATGAGCAGTTCTTC

V gene: TRBV6-1
J gene: TRBJ1-1
clone size: NA
D gene: TRBD1
CDR3 protein: CASSYGTGETEAFF
CDR3 DNA: TGTGCCAGCAGTTATGGGACAGGGGAAACTGAAGCTTTCTTT

V gene: TRBV6-1
J gene: TRBJ1-5
clone size: NA
D gene: TRBD1
CDR3 protein: CASSEGYTGGNQPQHF
CDR3 DNA: TGTGCCAGCAGTGAAGGCTATACAGGGGGAAATCAGCCCCAGCATTTT

V gene: TRBV12-5
J gene: TRBJ2-3
clone size: NA
D gene: TRBD1
CDR3 protein: CASGRGTVSTDTQYF
CDR3 DNA: TGTGCTAGTGGACGAGGGACAGTGAGCACAGATACGCAGTATTTT

V gene: TRBV12-3/TRBV12-4
J gene: TRBJ1-2
clone size: NA
D gene: NA
CDR3 protein: CASSLRGPYGYTF
CDR3 DNA: TGTGCCAGCAGTTTACGGGGGCCCTATGGCTACACCTTC

V gene: TRBV19
J gene: TRBJ1-1
clone size: NA
D gene: NA
CDR3 protein: CASSWRNTEAFF
CDR3 DNA: TGTGCCAGTAGTTGGCGGAACACTGAAGCTTTCTTT

V gene: TRBV7-6
J gene: TRBJ2-2
clone size: NA
D gene: NA
CDR3 protein: CASSFRIPWDTGELFF
CDR3 DNA: TGTGCCAGCAGCTTCCGGATCCCATGGGACACCGGGGAGCTGTTTTTT

V gene: TRBV10-3
J gene: TRBJ2-3
clone size: NA
D gene: NA
CDR3 protein: CAISELRVGGSDTQYF
CDR3 DNA: TGTGCCATCAGTGAGCTCAGGGTGGGAGGATCAGATACGCAGTATTTT

V gene: TRBV6-1
J gene: TRBJ1-1
clone size: NA
D gene: NA
CDR3 protein: CASSVLVAVLNTEAFF
CDR3 DNA: TGTGCCAGCAGTGTGTTGGTGGCGGTTTTGAACACTGAAGCTTTCTTT

V gene: TRBV5-5
J gene: TRBJ1-6
clone size: NA
D gene: TRBD1
CDR3 protein: CASSPIDDRESSPLHF
CDR3 DNA: TGTGCCAGCAGCCCAATAGATGACAGGGAGAGTTCACCCCTCCACTTT

V gene: TRBV28
J gene: TRBJ2-7
clone size: NA
D gene: TRBD1
CDR3 protein: CASSGTGGIYEQYF
CDR3 DNA: TGTGCCAGCAGCGGGACAGGGGGCATCTACGAGCAGTACTTC

V gene: TRBV28
J gene: TRBJ2-1
clone size: once
D gene: TRBD2
CDR3 protein: CASSWRGAGVVYEQFF
CDR3 DNA: TGTGCCAGCAGCTGGCGGGGGGCGGGGGTAGTATATGAGCAGTTCTTC

V gene: TRBV5-6
J gene: TRBJ1-1
clone size: NA
D gene: NA
CDR3 protein: CASSFFTGRNTEAFF
CDR3 DNA: TGTGCCAGCAGCTTTTTCACGGGTCGGAACACTGAAGCTTTCTTT